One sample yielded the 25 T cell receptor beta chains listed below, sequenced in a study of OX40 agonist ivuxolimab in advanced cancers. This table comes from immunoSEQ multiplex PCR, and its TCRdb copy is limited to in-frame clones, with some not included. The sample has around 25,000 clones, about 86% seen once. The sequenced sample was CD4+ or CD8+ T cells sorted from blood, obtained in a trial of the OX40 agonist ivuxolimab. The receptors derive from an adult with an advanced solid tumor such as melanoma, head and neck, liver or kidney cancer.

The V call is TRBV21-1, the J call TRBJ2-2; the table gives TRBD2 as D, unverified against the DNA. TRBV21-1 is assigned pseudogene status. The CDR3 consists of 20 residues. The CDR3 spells CASSKGRVGLTKTNTGELFF. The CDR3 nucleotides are TGTGCCAGCAGCAAAGGGCGGGTAGGATTGACCAAAACGAACACCGGGGAGCTGTTTTTT.

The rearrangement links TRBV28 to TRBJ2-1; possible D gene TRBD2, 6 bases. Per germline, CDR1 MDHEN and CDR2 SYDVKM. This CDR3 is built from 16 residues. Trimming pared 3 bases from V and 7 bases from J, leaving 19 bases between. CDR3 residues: CASSFMSSGPANEQFF. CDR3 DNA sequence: TGTGCCAGCAGTTTTATGAGTAGCGGCCCTGCGAATGAGCAGTTCTTC.

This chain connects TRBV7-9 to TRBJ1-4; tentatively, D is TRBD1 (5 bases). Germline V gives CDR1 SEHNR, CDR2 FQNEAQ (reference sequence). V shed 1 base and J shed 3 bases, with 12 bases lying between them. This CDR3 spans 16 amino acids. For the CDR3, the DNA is TGTGCCAGCAGCTTAGAACTTCAGGGATCTAATGAAAAACTGTTTTTT. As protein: CASSLELQGSNEKLFF.

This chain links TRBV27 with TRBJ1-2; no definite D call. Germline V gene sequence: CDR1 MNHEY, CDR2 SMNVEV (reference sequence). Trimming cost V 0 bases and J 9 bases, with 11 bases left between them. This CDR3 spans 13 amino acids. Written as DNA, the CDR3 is TGTGCCAGCAGTTTATCGGAGGGAAGAAGCTACACCTTC. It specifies CASSLSEGRSYTF.

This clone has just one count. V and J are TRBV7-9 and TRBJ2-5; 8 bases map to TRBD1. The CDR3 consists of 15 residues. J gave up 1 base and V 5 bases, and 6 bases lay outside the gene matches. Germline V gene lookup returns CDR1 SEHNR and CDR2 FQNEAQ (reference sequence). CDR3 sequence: CASSNRQGSQETQYF. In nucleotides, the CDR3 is TGTGCCAGCAGCAACCGACAGGGGTCCCAAGAGACCCAGTACTTC.

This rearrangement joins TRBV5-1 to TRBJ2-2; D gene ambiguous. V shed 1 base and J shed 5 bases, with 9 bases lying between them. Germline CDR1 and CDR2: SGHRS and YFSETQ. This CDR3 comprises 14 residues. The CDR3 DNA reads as TGCGCCAGCAGCTTGAAGTTGGAAACCGGGGAGCTGTTTTTT. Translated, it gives CASSLKLETGELFF. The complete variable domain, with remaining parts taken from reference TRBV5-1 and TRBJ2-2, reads KAGVTQTPRYLIKTRGQQVTLSCSPISGHRSVSWYQQTPGQGLQFLFEYFSETQRNKGNFPGRFSGRQFSNSRSEMNVSTLELGDSALYLCASSLKLETGELFFGEGSRLTVL.

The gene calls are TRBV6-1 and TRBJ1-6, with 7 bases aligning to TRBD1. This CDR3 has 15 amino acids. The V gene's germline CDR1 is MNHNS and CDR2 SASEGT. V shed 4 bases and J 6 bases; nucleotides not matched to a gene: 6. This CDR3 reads CASSGKDRANSPLHF. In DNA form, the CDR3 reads TGTGCCAGCAGTGGGAAAGACAGGGCTAATTCACCCCTCCACTTT.

CDR3 sequence (DNA): TGTGCCAGCAGTTCCGGAGACCTCAATCAGCCCCAGCATTTT. It encodes CASSSGDLNQPQHF. The genes are TRBV27 and TRBJ1-5; D remains unclear. Germline V gives CDR1 MNHEY, CDR2 SMNVEV (reference sequence). CDR3 size: 14 residues. V was trimmed by 4 bases and J by 3 bases, leaving 10 bases between them.

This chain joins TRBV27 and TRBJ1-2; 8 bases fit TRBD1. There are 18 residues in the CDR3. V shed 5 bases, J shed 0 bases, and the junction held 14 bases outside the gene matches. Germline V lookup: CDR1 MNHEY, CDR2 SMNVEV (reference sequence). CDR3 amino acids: CASSPYYIPTGANYGYTF. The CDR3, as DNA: TGTGCCAGCAGTCCATACTATATCCCGACAGGGGCTAACTATGGCTACACCTTC.

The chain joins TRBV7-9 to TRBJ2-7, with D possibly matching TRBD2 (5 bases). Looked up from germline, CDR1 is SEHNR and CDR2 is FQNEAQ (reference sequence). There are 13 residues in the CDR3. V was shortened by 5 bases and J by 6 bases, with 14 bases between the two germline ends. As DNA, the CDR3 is TGTGCCAGCAGCGCCTCCGGGATGATCGAGCAGTACTTC. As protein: CASSASGMIEQYF.

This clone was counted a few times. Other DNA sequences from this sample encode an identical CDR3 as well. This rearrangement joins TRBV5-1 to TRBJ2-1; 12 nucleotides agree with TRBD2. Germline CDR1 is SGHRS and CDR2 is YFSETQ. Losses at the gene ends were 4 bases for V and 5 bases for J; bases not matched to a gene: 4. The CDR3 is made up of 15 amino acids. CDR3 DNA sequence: TGCGCCAGCAGCAAACGACTAGCGGGGGACAATGAGCAGTTCTTC. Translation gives CASSKRLAGDNEQFF.

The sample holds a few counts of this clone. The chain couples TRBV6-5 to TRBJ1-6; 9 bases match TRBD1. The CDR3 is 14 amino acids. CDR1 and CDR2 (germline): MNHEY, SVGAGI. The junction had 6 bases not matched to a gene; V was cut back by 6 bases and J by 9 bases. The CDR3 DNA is TGTGCCAGCAGGATCCCGGGACAGGGTTCACCCCTCCACTTT. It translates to CASRIPGQGSPLHF.

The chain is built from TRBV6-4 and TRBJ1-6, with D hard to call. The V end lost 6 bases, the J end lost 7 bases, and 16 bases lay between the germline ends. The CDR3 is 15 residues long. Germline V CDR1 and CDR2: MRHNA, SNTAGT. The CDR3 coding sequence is TGTGCCAGCAGCGAGTCGCCGGACGGGAATTCACCCCTCCACTTT. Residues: CASSESPDGNSPLHF.

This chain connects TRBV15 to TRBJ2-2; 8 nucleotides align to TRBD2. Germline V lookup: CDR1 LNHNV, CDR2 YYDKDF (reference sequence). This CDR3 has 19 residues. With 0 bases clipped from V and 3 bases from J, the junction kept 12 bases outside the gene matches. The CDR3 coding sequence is TGTGCCACCAGCAGAGATTTGATTAGCGGGGTGGAGTACACCGGGGAGCTGTTTTTT. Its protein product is CATSRDLISGVEYTGELFF.

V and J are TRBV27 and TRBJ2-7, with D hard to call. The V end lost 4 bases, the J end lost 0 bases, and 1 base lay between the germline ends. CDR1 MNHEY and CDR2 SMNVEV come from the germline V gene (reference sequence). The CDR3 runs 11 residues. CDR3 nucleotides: TGTGCCAGCAGTTCCTCCTACGAGCAGTACTTC. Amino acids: CASSSSYEQYF.

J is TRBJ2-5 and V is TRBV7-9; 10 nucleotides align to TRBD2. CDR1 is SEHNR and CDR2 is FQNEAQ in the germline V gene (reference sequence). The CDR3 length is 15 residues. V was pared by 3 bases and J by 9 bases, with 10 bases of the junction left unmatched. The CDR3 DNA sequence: TGTGCCAGCAGCTTCCCTACTAGCGGGGTAGTTCCCCAGTACTTC. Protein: CASSFPTSGVVPQYF.

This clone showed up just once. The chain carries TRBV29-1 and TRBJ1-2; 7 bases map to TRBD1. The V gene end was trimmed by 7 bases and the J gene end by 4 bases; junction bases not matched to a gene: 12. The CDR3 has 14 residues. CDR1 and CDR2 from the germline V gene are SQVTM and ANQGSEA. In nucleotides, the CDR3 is TGCAGCGCAGGGGGGGAGGGGATCGGCTATGGCTACACCTTC. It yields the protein CSAGGEGIGYGYTF.

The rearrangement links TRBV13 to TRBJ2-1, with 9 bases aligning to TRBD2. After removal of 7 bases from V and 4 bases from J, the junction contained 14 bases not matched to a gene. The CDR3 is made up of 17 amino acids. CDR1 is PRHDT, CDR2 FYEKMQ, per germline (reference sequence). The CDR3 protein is CASNEGPLAGIYNEQFF. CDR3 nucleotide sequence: TGTGCCAGCAACGAAGGCCCCCTAGCGGGAATTTACAATGAGCAGTTCTTC.

This CDR3 is CASSPGYGNQPQHF. The CDR3, as DNA: TGCGCCAGCAGCCCGGGGTATGGCAATCAGCCCCAGCATTTT. The chain employs TRBV4-1 and TRBJ1-5; D uncertain. The V end was cut by 4 bases, the J end by 2 bases, with 9 bases between. CDR1 MGHRA and CDR2 YSYEKL come from the germline V gene. CDR3 length: 14 residues.

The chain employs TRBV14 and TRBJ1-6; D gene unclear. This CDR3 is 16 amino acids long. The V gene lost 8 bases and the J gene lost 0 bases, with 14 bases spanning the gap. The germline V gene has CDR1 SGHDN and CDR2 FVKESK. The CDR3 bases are TGTGCCAGCTCCCAGTATATAAGCTCCTATAATTCACCCCTCCACTTT. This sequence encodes CASSQYISSYNSPLHF.

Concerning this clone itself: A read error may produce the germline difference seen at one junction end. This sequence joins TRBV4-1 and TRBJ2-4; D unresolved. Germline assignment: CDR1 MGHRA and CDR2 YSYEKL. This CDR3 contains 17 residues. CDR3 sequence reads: CASSQDVTPRPWFRVDF. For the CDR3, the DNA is TGCGCCAGCAGCCAAGATGTAACCCCCAGGCCTTGGTTCCGGGTGGACTTC.

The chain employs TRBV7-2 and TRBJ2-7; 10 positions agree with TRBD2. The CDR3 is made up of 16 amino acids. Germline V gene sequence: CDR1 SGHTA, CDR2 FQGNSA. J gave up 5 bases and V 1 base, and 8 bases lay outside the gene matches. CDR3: CASSLERPSGSHEQYF. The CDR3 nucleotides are TGTGCCAGCAGCTTAGAGAGGCCTAGCGGGAGCCACGAGCAGTACTTC.

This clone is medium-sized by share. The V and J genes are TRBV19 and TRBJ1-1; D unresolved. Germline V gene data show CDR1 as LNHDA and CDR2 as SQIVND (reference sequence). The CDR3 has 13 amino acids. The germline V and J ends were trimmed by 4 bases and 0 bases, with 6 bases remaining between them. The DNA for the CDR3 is TGTGCCAGTAGTAATAGCCTGAACACTGAAGCTTTCTTT. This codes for CASSNSLNTEAFF.

CDR3 sequence reads: CASSYSVWSTEAFF. In DNA form, the CDR3 reads TGTGCCAGCAGTTACAGCGTCTGGAGCACTGAAGCTTTCTTT. The chain links TRBV6-5 to TRBJ1-1, with D unclear. V was trimmed by 2 bases and J by 4 bases, leaving 11 bases between them. CDR3 length: 14 residues. Germline V gives CDR1 MNHEY, CDR2 SVGAGI.

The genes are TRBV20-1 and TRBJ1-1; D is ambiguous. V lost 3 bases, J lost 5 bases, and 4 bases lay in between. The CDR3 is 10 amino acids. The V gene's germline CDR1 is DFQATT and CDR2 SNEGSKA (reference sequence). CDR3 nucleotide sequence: TGCAGTGCTAGGGGTACTGAAGCTTTCTTT. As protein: CSARGTEAFF.